This T cell receptor (beta chain) was sequenced for a study of cytomegalovirus exposure and HLA in healthy donors. Study-wide results and caveats: An analysis that came later showed most CMV-associated TCR beta chains appearing HLA-restricted. For cytomegalovirus status, the classifier reportedly gave diagnoses with high specificity and sensitivity. When analyzed later, a missense DCLRE1C variant was found to be linked to TCR beta V- and J-gene trimming.

Turning to this clone: Antigen: not known.

Trimming took 3 bases from V and 0 from J; bases not matched to a gene: 3. CDR3 length equals 15 residues. Germline CDR1 is MGHRA and CDR2 is YSYEKL. 13 Jbeta primers and 60 Vbeta primers were used for the PCR. Using immunoSEQ multiplex PCR, the repertoire was profiled, and TCRdb retains in-frame clones only, with some absent. The data hold about 170,000 clones, with 80% to 90% observed a single time. The sample comprised PBMCs. V gene TRBV4-1 combines with J gene TRBJ2-7; 9 bases agree with TRBD1. This clonotype was obtained from a male donor in good health and CMV-seronegative. CDR3 coding DNA: TGCGCCAGCAGCCAGGGGACAGGGACCTCCTACGAGCAGTACTTC. Translating it yields CASSQGTGTSYEQYF.